This TCR beta chain was documented in a study of Ad26.COV2.S vaccination and SARS-CoV-2 variants. Study summary: Doses of Ad26.COV2.S were injected into muscle once or twice, 56 days apart.

Noted treatment: approximately 18 received Ad26.COV2.S at low or high dose, single or two shots; roughly five received placebo; per-sample allocation not given. The investigators took samples on day 63 after the first vaccine or placebo injection. CDR1 MNHNY and CDR2 SVGAGI come from the germline V gene (reference sequence). The CDR3 covers 16 residues. The ends were cut back, 2 bases at V and 4 bases at J, with 15 bases in the middle. General study findings and limits: Participants in the vaccine arm had higher spike-specific TCR breadth; placebo recipients had lower. Breadth of non-spike TCRs did not differ between vaccinees and placebo recipients.

Assay used: immunoSEQ multiplex PCR; TCRdb lists only in-frame clones, some missing. The table shows 400,000 to 450,000 clones, with 90% occurring only once. Regarding this clone: The antigen remains undetermined.

Source: peripheral blood, taken in a trial of Ad26.COV2.S vaccine versus placebo. The clonotype originates from a person between 18 and 65 years old who received the Ad26.COV2.S COVID-19 vaccine or a placebo. This rearrangement joins TRBV6-6 to TRBJ1-3; D perhaps matches TRBD1 (5 bases). The CDR3 spells CASSYRGGDEGNTIYF. DNA for the CDR3: TGTGCCAGCAGTTACCGTGGAGGGGATGAGGGAAACACCATATATTTT.